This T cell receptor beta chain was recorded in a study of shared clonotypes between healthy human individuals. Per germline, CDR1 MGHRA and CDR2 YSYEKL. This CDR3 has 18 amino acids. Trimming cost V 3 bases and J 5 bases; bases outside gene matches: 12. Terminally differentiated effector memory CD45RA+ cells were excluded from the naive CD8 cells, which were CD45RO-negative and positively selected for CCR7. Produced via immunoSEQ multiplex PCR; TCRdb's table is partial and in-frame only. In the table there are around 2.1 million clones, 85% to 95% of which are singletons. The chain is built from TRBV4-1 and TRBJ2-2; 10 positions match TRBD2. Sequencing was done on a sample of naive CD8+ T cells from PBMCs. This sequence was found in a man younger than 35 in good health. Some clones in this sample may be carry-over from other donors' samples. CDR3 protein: CASSQRHRTSGPTGELFF. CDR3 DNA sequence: TGCGCCAGCAGCCAGAGACACAGGACTAGCGGTCCAACCGGGGAGCTGTTTTTT.